This TCR beta chain was documented in a study of shared clonotypes between healthy human individuals. Libraries were prepared by immunoSEQ multiplex PCR; TCRdb keeps only in-frame clonotypes and omits some of them. The sample consists of 1,500,000 or so clones, around 97% of them appearing once. Germline CDR1 reads MNHNS; CDR2 reads SASEGT. The trim removed 5 bases at V and 5 bases at J, leaving 8 bases unmatched. The CDR3 contains 15 residues. The gene calls are TRBV6-1 and TRBJ2-1; 8 bases are a match to TRBD1. The sequenced sample was naive CD4+ T cells sorted from blood. Subset noted: CD45RA+ positively selected. This sequence originates from a man aged 30-40 years in good health. CDR3 sequence reads: CASSQTGDQDNEQFF. The CDR3 DNA follows: TGTGCCAGCAGTCAGACAGGGGATCAGGACAATGAGCAGTTCTTC.